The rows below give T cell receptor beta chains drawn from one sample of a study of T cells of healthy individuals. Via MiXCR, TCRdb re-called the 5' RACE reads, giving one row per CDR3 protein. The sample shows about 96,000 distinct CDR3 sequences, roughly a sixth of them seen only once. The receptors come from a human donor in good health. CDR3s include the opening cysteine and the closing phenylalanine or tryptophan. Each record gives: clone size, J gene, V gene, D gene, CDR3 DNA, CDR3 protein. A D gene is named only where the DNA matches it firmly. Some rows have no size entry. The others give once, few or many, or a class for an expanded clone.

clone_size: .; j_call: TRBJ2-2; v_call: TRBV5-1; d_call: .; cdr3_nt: TGCGCCAGCAGCTTTGACGGATTTAACACCGGGGAGCTGTTTTTT; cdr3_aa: CASSFDGFNTGELFF
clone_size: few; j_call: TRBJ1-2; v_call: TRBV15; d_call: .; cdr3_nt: TGTGCCACCAGCAACAGCAACTATGGCTACACCTTC; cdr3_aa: CATSNSNYGYTF
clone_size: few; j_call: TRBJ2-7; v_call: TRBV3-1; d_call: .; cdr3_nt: TGTGCCAGCAGCCAATTACGGGGGACCTACGAGCAGTACTTC; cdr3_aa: CASSQLRGTYEQYF
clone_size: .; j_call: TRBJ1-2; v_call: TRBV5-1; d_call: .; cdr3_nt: TGCGCCAGCAGCTTGGGCAGGCGGGCTGACGCTAACTATGGCTACACCTTC; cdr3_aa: CASSLGRRADANYGYTF
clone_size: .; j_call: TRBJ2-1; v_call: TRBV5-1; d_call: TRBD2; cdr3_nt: TGCGCCAGCAGCTTGGAGACTAGCGGGAGGTACAGGAATGAGCAGTTCTTC; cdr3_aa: CASSLETSGRYRNEQFF
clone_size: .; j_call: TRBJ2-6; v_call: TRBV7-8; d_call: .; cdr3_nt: TGTGCCAGCAGCTTCGGGACGGCCCGCTCTGGGGCCAACGTCCTGACTTTC; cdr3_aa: CASSFGTARSGANVLTF
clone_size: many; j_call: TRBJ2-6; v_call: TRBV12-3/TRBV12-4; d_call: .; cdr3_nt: TGTGCCAGCAGTTTGGGCATCCAGGGCGGGGCCAACGTCCTGACTTTC; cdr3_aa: CASSLGIQGGANVLTF
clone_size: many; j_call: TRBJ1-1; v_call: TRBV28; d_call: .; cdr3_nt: TGTGCCAGCAGGCCCGGGGGAGGGATGAGCAACACTGAAGCTTTCTTT; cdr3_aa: CASRPGGGMSNTEAFF
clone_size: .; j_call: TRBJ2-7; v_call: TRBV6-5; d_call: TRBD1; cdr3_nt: TGTGCCAGCACCAGGGGGCACGACGAGCAGTACTTC; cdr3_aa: CASTRGHDEQYF
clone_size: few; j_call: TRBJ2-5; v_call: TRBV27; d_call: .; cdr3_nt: TGTGCCAGCAGTCCTTTCGACAGACAAGAGACCCAGTACTTC; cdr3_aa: CASSPFDRQETQYF
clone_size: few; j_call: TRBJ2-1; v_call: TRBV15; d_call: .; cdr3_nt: TGTGCCACCAGCAGAGATCCGGGACGGATTTACAATGAGCAGTTCTTC; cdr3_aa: CATSRDPGRIYNEQFF
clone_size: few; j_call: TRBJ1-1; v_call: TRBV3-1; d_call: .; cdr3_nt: TGTGCCAGCAGCCATCACCAGGGTAACGGTGAAGCTTTCTTT; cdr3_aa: CASSHHQGNGEAFF
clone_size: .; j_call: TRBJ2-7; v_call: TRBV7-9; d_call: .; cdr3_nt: TGTGTCAGCAGTCCCGGACTATACGAGCAGTACTTC; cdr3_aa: CVSSPGLYEQYF
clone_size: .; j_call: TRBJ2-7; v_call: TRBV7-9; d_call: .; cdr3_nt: TGTGCCAGCAGCCCGAGGACACTAGGCTACGAGCAGTACTTC; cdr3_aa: CASSPRTLGYEQYF
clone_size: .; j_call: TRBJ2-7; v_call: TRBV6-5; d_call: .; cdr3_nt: TGTGCCAGCAGACCCGGCCCCCTTGACTACGAGCAGTACTTC; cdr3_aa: CASRPGPLDYEQYF
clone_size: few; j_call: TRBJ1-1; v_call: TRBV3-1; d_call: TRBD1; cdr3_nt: TGTGCCAGCAGCATGACAGGGGTTGGGATACTTACTGAAGCTTTCTTT; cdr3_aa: CASSMTGVGILTEAFF
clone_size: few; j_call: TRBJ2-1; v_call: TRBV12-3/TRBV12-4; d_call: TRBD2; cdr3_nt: TGTGCCAGCACCAAAACCGGGGGGGACAATGAGCAGTTCTTC; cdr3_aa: CASTKTGGDNEQFF
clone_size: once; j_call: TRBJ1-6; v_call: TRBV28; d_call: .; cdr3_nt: TGTGCCAGCATTTCTACGGCCCATAGTTCACCCCTCCACTTT; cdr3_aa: CASISTAHSSPLHF
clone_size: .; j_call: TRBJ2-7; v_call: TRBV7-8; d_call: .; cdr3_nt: TGTGCCAGCAGCTTACTCCCCCCGGGGGGCGCTTACGAGCAGTACTTC; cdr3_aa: CASSLLPPGGAYEQYF
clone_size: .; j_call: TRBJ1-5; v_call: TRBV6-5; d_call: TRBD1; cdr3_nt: TGTGCCAGCAGTTACACCTATGGACAGGGTAGCAATCAGCCCCAGCATTTT; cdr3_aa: CASSYTYGQGSNQPQHF
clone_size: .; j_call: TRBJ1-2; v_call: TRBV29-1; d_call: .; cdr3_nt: TGCAGCGTTGGACGGGGAGTGGGCTATGGCTACACCTTC; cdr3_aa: CSVGRGVGYGYTF
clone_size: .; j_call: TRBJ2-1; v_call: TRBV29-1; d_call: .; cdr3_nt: TGCAGCGCCGATAGCGGTGAGCAGTTCTTC; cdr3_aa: CSADSGEQFF
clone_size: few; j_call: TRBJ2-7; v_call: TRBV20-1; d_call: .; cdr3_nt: TGCAGTGCTAGAGATGCGGGATTCGGGGGGCGGACTGGCGAGCAGTACTTC; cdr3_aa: CSARDAGFGGRTGEQYF